Listed here is a single T cell receptor beta chain. Its antigen remains unidentified. This sample is part of a study of graft-versus-host responses after intestinal transplantation. TCRdb's copy holds only in-frame clones and misses some; the assay was immunoSEQ multiplex PCR. The sample carries 150,000 or so clones, around 90% recorded once. V was trimmed by 5 bases and J by 2 bases, leaving 16 bases between them. This CDR3 spans 16 amino acids. Germline V gene lookup returns CDR1 KGHSH and CDR2 LQKENI. The genes are TRBV18 and TRBJ1-3; possibly TRBD1 for D (5 bases). The sequenced sample was unstimulated CD4+ T cells sorted from spleen or lymph node cells, obtained before intestinal transplant. This clonotype originated in a human donor who received an intestinal transplant. The CDR3 DNA sequence: TGTGCCAGCTCAACCCTATCCCAGGGAACTGGAAACACCATATATTTT. Translating gives CASSTLSQGTGNTIYF. Combining the CDR3 with reference TRBV18 and TRBJ1-3 gives the whole variable domain NAGVMQNPRHLVRRRGQEARLRCSPMKGHSHVYWYRQLPEEGLKFMVYLQKENIIDESGMPKERFSAEFPKEGPSILRIQQVVRGDSAAYFCASSTLSQGTGNTIYFGEGSWLTVV.